This TCR beta chain was sequenced during a study of blood T cell repertoires in COVID-19. Study context: Spain, Italy and the United States supplied samples that represented acute and convalescent COVID-19.

Only in-frame clones appear in the TCRdb table, and some are missing; sequencing was by immunoSEQ multiplex PCR. The repertoire holds about 36,000 clones, with approximately 78% as singletons. The CDR3 length is 11 residues. Germline V gene sequence: CDR1 SNHLY, CDR2 FYNNEI. The V gene lost 5 bases and the J gene lost 6 bases, with 8 bases spanning the gap. The chain links TRBV2 to TRBJ2-7; possible D gene TRBD2, 5 bases. The sequence derives from a human donor in a cohort sampled during active or convalescent COVID-19. The donor label of this sample is uncertain. Specimen: peripheral blood. The CDR3 nucleotides read TGTGCCAGCAGTACTAGTTCCGAGCAGTACTTC. This translates into CASSTSSEQYF.